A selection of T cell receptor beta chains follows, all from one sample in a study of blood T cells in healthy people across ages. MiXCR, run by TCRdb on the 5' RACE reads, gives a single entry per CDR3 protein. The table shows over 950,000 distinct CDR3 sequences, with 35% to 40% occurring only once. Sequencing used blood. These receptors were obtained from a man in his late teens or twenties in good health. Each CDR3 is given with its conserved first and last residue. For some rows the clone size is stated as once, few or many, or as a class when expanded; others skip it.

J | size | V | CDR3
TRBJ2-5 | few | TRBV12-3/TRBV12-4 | CASSPLDRTETQYF
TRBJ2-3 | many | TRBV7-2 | CASSRDTSTDTQYF
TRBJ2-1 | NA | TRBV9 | CASSVQAGAPQRDEQFF
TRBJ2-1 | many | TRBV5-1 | CASSSGGLSNEQFF
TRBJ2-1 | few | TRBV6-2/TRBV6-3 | CASSYSGTSRNEQFF
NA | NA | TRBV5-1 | CASLSGDRQETQYF
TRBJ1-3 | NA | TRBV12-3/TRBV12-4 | CAGSLGSASGNTIYF
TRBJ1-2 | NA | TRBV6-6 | CASSFLNRGPLNYGYTF
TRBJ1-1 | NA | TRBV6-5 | CASSDSVQGTEAFF
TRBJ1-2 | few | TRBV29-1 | CSVDAHGTPYGYTF
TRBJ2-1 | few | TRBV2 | CATLDGQGTYNEQFF
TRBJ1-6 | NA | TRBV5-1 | CASSLAGTEDSPPHF
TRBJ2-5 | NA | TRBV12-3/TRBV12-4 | CASSLGGANQETQYF
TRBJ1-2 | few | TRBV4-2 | CASSQEILRGTDGYTF
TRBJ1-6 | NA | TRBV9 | CASSVGGAPLHF